This T cell receptor (beta chain) was sequenced in a study of blood T cell repertoires in COVID-19. Study summary: The origin of the acute and convalescent COVID-19 samples was the United States, Italy and Spain. Nucleic acid was either cDNA or gDNA, and it came from T cells, B-cell-depleted T cells, or PBMCs.

Original analysis: How many nucleated cells were present was estimated from reference gene primer amplification. Assay: immunoSEQ multiplex PCR; the TCRdb copy retains only in-frame clones and omits some. D and trimming were read from the DNA, whereas the V and J calls and clone size are those reported in that table. This sample has about 160,000 clones, with roughly 87% found just once. This TCR was sampled from a woman aged 55-69 years who had recovered from COVID-19. Specimen: peripheral blood.

The DNA for the CDR3 is TGTGCCAGCAGACCGCAGGGGATCTATAATTCACCCCTCCACTTT. This translates into CASRPQGIYNSPLHF. This chain joins TRBV28 and TRBJ1-6; D may be TRBD1 (6 bases). The CDR3 contains 15 residues. V lost 6 bases to trimming and J lost 3 bases, with 12 bases between them. Germline V gives CDR1 MDHEN, CDR2 SYDVKM.